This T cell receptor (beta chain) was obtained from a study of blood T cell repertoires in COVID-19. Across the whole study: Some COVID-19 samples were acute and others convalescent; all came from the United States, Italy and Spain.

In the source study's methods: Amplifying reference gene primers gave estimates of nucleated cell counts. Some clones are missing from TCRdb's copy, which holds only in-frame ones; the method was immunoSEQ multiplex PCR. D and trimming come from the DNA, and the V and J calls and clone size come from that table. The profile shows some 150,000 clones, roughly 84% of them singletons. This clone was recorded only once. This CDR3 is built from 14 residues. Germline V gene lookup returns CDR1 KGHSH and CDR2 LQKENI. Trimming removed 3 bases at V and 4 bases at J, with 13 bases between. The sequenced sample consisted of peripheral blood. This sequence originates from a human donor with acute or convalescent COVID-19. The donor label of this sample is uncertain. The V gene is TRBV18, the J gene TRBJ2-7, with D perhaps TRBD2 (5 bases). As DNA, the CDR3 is TGTGCCAGCTCACCCACTAGGACGGGGTACGAGCAGTACTTC. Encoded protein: CASSPTRTGYEQYF.